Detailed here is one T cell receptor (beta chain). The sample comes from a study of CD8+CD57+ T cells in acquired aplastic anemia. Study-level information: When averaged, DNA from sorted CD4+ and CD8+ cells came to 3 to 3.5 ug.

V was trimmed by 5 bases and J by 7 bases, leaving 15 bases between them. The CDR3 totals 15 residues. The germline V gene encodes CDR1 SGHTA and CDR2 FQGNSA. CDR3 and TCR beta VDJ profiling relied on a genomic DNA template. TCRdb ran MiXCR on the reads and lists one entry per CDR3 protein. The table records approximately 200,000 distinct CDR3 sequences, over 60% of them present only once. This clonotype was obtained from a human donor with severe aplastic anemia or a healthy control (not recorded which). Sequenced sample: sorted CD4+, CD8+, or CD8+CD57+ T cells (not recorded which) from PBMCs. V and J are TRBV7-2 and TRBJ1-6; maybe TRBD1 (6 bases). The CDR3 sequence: CASSHPQGQNSPLHF. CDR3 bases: TGTGCCAGCAGCCATCCGCAGGGGCAGAATTCACCCCTCCACTTT.